A selection of T cell receptor beta chains follows, all from one sample in a study of blood T cell repertoires in COVID-19. Sequenced by immunoSEQ multiplex PCR; TCRdb stores in-frame clones only, minus some. Among hundreds of thousands of clones listed, roughly 90% were seen once. The sample consisted of PBMCs or T cells enriched from blood (not recorded which). The receptors shown here come from a woman aged 30 to 39 who had recovered from COVID-19. The CDR3 runs from the conserved cysteine through the conserved F or W. D genes are given only for firm matches. Expanded clones get a size class; other rows say once, few or many, or leave the size out.

DNA	CDR3	V	J	size	D
TGTGCCAGCAGTTACGGCCCAGAGCAGTACTTC	CASSYGPEQYF	TRBV6-6	TRBJ2-7	-	-
TGCGCCAGCAGAAGTTCTAGCGGGAGTTATGAGCAGTTCTTC	CASRSSSGSYEQFF	TRBV10-1	TRBJ2-1	-	TRBD2
TGTGCCAGCAGTTACGGGACAGGTTACAATCAGCCCCAGCATTTT	CASSYGTGYNQPQHF	TRBV6-5	TRBJ1-5	-	TRBD1
TGTGCCAGCAGTGAACCCAATGGAGGGGCCCCCTTACGTATCGAGCAGTACTTC	CASSEPNGGAPLRIEQYF	TRBV2	TRBJ2-7	-	-
TGTGCCACCACAGCTACCGGGGAGCTGTTTTTT	CATTATGELFF	TRBV10-3	TRBJ2-2	-	-
TGTGCCAGTAGGGTAGGGGAGAACACTGAAGCTTTCTTT	CASRVGENTEAFF	TRBV19	TRBJ1-1	-	-
TGTGCCAGCAGCCCGGACAGGGGGCGAGCCTACACCTTC	CASSPDRGRAYTF	TRBV7-3	TRBJ1-2	-	TRBD1
TGTGCCAGCAGCCCCATGTTAGATACGCAGTATTTT	CASSPMLDTQYF	TRBV7-8	TRBJ2-3	-	-
TGTGCCATCAGGAAGGGACAGAACACCGGGGAGCTGTTTTTT	CAIRKGQNTGELFF	TRBV10-3	TRBJ2-2	-	-
TGCGCCAGCAGCTTGGCCTCGGGGTACGAGCAGTACTTC	CASSLASGYEQYF	TRBV5-1	TRBJ2-7	-	-
TGTGCCAGTAGTAACCCGAGGACTGGAAACACCATATATTTT	CASSNPRTGNTIYF	TRBV19	TRBJ1-3	-	-
TGTGCCAGCAGCTTTACGGGAAATGAGCAGTTCTTC	CASSFTGNEQFF	TRBV7-3	TRBJ2-1	few	-
TGTGCCAGTAGTAGGGTCGAGGTGACCAATCAGCCCCAGCATTTT	CASSRVEVTNQPQHF	TRBV19	TRBJ1-5	-	-
TGTGCCAGCAACGCTCCGGGACTAGCGAGAGAGGGGTTGCGCGCAGATACGCAGTATTTT	CASNAPGLAREGLRADTQYF	TRBV9	TRBJ2-3	-	TRBD2
TGTGCCAGCAGTTATATCGGAAGGGCAGGGGATGAAAAACTGTTTTTT	CASSYIGRAGDEKLFF	TRBV6-7	TRBJ1-4	-	-
TGTGCCAGCTCACCTCTACAGGGAGACTATGGCTACACCTTC	CASSPLQGDYGYTF	TRBV18	TRBJ1-2	-	-
TGCGCCAGCAGCCCTCATGATGAGGGAGGGCCCTATGAGCAGTTCTTC	CASSPHDEGGPYEQFF	TRBV5-1	TRBJ2-1	-	TRBD2
TGTGCCAGCAGCCAGCAGGGCACTGAAGCTTTCTTT	CASSQQGTEAFF	TRBV3-1/TRBV3-2	TRBJ1-1	few	-
TGTGCCAGCAGCTTAGGACAGTCCCACAATGAGCAGTTCTTC	CASSLGQSHNEQFF	TRBV7-2	TRBJ2-1	-	-
TGTGCCAGTACCGTAGCGGGAGGGGCTCAAGAGACCCAGTACTTC	CASTVAGGAQETQYF	TRBV19	TRBJ2-5	-	TRBD2